The 26 T cell receptor beta chains given below trace back to one sample, sequenced in a study of molecular identifiers for immune sequencing clone quantification. MiXCR, run by TCRdb on the PCR reads, gives a single entry per CDR3 protein. Of under 650,000 distinct CDR3 sequences detected, about 20% appear once; the ten largest clones hold under 0.95%. What was sequenced was naive CD8+ T cells from blood, with Jurkat cell RNA spiked in. Subset in this sample: FACS-sorted CD8+CD4-CCR7+CD45RA+ naive T cells. The receptor source for this set is a human donor in good health. Some libraries in this study had Jurkat cell RNA spiked in.

In regard to this clonotype: The CDR3 does not close with the conserved phenylalanine or tryptophan, likely indicating a read error. V and J are TRBV6-2 or TRBV6-3 and TRBJ2-7, with 7 nucleotides matching TRBD2. Germline V lookup: CDR1 MNHEY, CDR2 SVGEGT. With V trimmed by 10 bases and J by 0 bases, 24 bases remained unmatched. The CDR3 extends over 19 amino acids. In DNA, the CDR3 is TGTGCCACCCCCTGCCGCGAGGTAGCGGGCCTCCCCCTCTCCTACGAGCAGTACCTC. It yields the protein CATPCREVAGLPLSYEQYL.

In DNA form, the CDR3 reads TGTGCCAGCAGTTCGCAGGGGGAGGTTGGCTACACCTTC. Translated, it gives CASSSQGEVGYTF. This chain connects TRBV28 to TRBJ1-2; 7 nucleotides line up with TRBD1. V was clipped by 4 bases and J by 7 bases; unmatched bases: 6. The V gene's germline CDR1 is MDHEN and CDR2 SYDVKM. CDR3 size: 13 residues.

This chain joins TRBV12-3 or TRBV12-4 and TRBJ2-1, with a possible D match to TRBD2 (5 bases). This CDR3 has 15 amino acids. Trimming left V 5 bases short and J 10 bases short, with 21 bases between. The DNA for the CDR3 is TGTGCCAGCAGTAACCCGACTAAATCGGCTGGGGAGCAGTTCTTC. It translates to CASSNPTKSAGEQFF.

This clonotype was counted many times. The chain combines TRBV6-6 with TRBJ1-5, with unresolved D. Trimming left V 5 bases short and J 12 bases short, with 14 bases between. The germline V gene encodes CDR1 MNHNY and CDR2 SVGAGI (reference sequence). The CDR3 loop spans 12 amino acids. The CDR3 coding sequence is TGTGCCAGCAGTACTTCCCGGAAAGACCAGCATTTT. Encoded protein: CASSTSRKDQHF.

The sample holds many counts of this clonotype. This chain uses TRBV5-8 with TRBJ2-7, with D possibly TRBD1 on 6 matching bases. Trimming took 0 bases from V and 5 from J, leaving 9 bases between them. The CDR3 covers 13 residues. Germline V gene data show CDR1 as SGHTS and CDR2 as YDEGEE. The CDR3 sequence: CASSLGRDNEQYF. The DNA for the CDR3 is TGTGCCAGCAGCTTGGGCAGGGACAACGAGCAGTACTTC.

In regard to this clonotype: A much larger clone sits a single nucleotide away, making a read error possible. This chain uses TRBV28 with TRBJ2-3; 10 positions agree with TRBD1. Germline CDR1 MDHEN, CDR2 SYDVKM. This CDR3 contains 14 residues. The CDR3 coding sequence is TGTGTCAGCAAGGGACAGGGGTTCACAGATACGCAGTATTTT. Translated: CVSKGQGFTDTQYF. Using reference TRBV28 and TRBJ2-3 for the parts outside the CDR3, the full variable domain is DVKVTQSSRYLVKRTGEKVFLECVQDMDHENMFWYRQDPGLGLRLIYFSYDVKMKEKGDIPEGYSVSREKKERFSLILESASTNQTSMYLCVSKGQGFTDTQYFGPGTRLTVL.

Regarding this clonotype: Given a much more abundant clone one base away, this may be a read error. The chain is built from TRBV19 and TRBJ2-3; 7 nucleotides line up with TRBD2. Germline trimming cut 8 bases from V and 5 bases from J; bases unmatched to any gene: 16. Germline lookup yields CDR1 LNHDA and CDR2 SQIVND (reference sequence). The CDR3 extends over 16 amino acids. The CDR3 loop reads CASCTPASGSQDTQYF. CDR3 coding DNA: TGTGCCAGTTGTACCCCGGCTAGCGGCTCACAAGATACGCAGTATTTT.

Regarding this clonotype: A much larger clone differs from this one at a single base, so this may be a read error. This sequence joins TRBV5-5 and TRBJ1-1, with no clear D. The CDR3 contains 10 residues. The germline gives CDR1 SGHKS, CDR2 YYEKEE (reference sequence). CDR3 nucleotide sequence: TGTGCCAGCACTGACACTGAAGCTCTCTTT. The encoded protein is CASTDTEALF.

This clonotype was counted only a few times. This sequence joins TRBV12-3 or TRBV12-4 and TRBJ1-2; perhaps TRBD1 as D (6 bases). This CDR3 comprises 14 residues. Trimming took off 5 bases at V and 4 bases at J, with 14 bases between the two ends. CDR3 amino acids: CASSTQGFVYGYTF. CDR3 DNA: TGTGCCAGCAGTACACAGGGATTTGTCTATGGCTACACCTTC.

About this clonotype: Likely a read error: the CDR3 ends without its conserved phenylalanine or tryptophan. This sequence joins TRBV12-3 or TRBV12-4 and TRBJ2-7, with a tentative D call TRBD2 (7 bases). Trimming left V 5 bases short and J 3 bases short, with 14 bases between. The CDR3 has 14 amino acids. CDR3 coding DNA: TGTGCCAGCAGTCTGGGGGGGGCGAACTACGAGCAGTACTCC. This sequence encodes CASSLGGANYEQYS.

This clonotype came up many times. V and J are TRBV5-1 and TRBJ2-3; TRBD2 matches at 9 bases. CDR1 is SGHRS and CDR2 is YFSETQ in the germline V gene. This CDR3 contains 17 residues. The junction had 13 bases not matched to a gene; V was cut back by 4 bases and J by 4 bases. The CDR3 loop is CASSHGISGGRADTQYF. CDR3 in DNA: TGCGCCAGCAGCCATGGGATTAGCGGGGGCCGAGCAGATACGCAGTATTTT. Supplemented by reference TRBV5-1 and TRBJ2-3, the full variable domain reads KAGVTQTPRYLIKTRGQQVTLSCSPISGHRSVSWYQQTPGQGLQFLFEYFSETQRNKGNFPGRFSGRQFSNSRSEMNVSTLELGDSALYLCASSHGISGGRADTQYFGPGTRLTVL.

This clonotype was detected ten times or more. CDR3 sequence reads: CASSYSNLMVTSTDTQYF. The CDR3 region has the DNA TGTGCCAGCAGTTACTCGAATCTCATGGTAACTAGCACAGATACGCAGTATTTT. This chain links TRBV6-6 with TRBJ2-3; D gene ambiguous. Trimming removed 0 bases at V and 0 bases at J, with 16 bases between. The CDR3 is 18 amino acids. CDR1 is MNHNY and CDR2 is SVGAGI in the germline V gene (reference sequence).

Note on this clonotype: Its ends do not fully match the called genes, so a read error is possible. This chain joins TRBV6-5 and TRBJ2-6, with D maybe TRBD1 (5 bases). The germline gives CDR1 MNHEY, CDR2 SVGAGI. The CDR3 consists of 15 residues. DNA of the CDR3: TGTGCCAGCAGTCACCTTATTCCTGGGGCCAACGTCCTAACTTTC. Its protein is CASSHLIPGANVLTF.

This clonotype was picked up a small number of times. J is TRBJ2-7 and V is TRBV4-3; the match to TRBD1 covers 11 bases. The CDR3 totals 16 residues. Trimming cost V 0 bases and J 3 bases; bases outside gene matches: 4. CDR1 is LGHNA and CDR2 is YSLEER in the germline V gene. The CDR3 DNA follows: TGCGCCAGCAGCCAAGACACCGGGACAGGGGGCTACGAGCAGTACTTC. As protein: CASSQDTGTGGYEQYF.

The table lists this clonotype with many counts. V gene TRBV6-2 or TRBV6-3 combines with J gene TRBJ2-7, with D tentatively TRBD1 (5 bases). Trimming left V 2 bases short and J 0 bases short, with 14 bases between. The CDR3 spans 16 residues. CDR1 is MNHEY, CDR2 SVGEGT, per germline. The CDR3 DNA follows: TGTGCCAGCAGTTACGTGGGGCCCAGATACTCCTACGAGCAGTACTTC. Protein sequence: CASSYVGPRYSYEQYF.

This clonotype has a count of ten or more. The genes are TRBV7-2 and TRBJ2-4, with D unclear. The CDR3 is 13 residues long. The germline gives CDR1 SGHTA, CDR2 FQGNSA. The V end was cut by 0 bases, the J end by 4 bases, with 4 bases between. The CDR3 here is CASSLAQKNIQYF. Written as DNA, the CDR3 is TGTGCCAGCAGCTTAGCTCAGAAAAACATTCAGTACTTC.

Notes on this clonotype: A read error may be the cause here, since a much bigger clone is one base away. CDR3 sequence reads: CTSSQAGGLYEQYF. The CDR3 nucleotides read TGCACCAGCAGCCAGGCAGGGGGCCTCTACGAGCAGTACTTC. V is TRBV4-3 and J is TRBJ2-7; 8 nucleotides line up with TRBD1. The length of the CDR3 is 14 residues. The germline CDR1 and CDR2 sequences are LGHNA and YSLEER.

In its sample, this clonotype was seen many times. This chain joins TRBV12-3 or TRBV12-4 and TRBJ1-4; possibly TRBD1 for D (5 bases). V was cut by 7 bases and J by 7 bases, with 7 bases left in between. The CDR3 runs 11 residues. CDR3 sequence reads: CASTRGEKLFF. Written as DNA, the CDR3 is TGTGCCAGCACAAGGGGTGAAAAACTGTTTTTT.

This clonotype was recorded at least ten times. The chain couples TRBV5-1 to TRBJ2-5; 11 bases agree with TRBD2. The CDR3 covers 17 residues. Germline V lookup: CDR1 SGHRS, CDR2 YFSETQ. Trimming at V came to 4 bases and at J to 5 bases, leaving 13 bases not matched to a gene. CDR3 in DNA: TGCGCCAGCAGCCCCGGAGCTAGCGGGGGGCTCTGGGAGACCCAGTACTTC. Amino acids: CASSPGASGGLWETQYF. Full variable domain (rest looked up from reference TRBV5-1 and TRBJ2-5): KAGVTQTPRYLIKTRGQQVTLSCSPISGHRSVSWYQQTPGQGLQFLFEYFSETQRNKGNFPGRFSGRQFSNSRSEMNVSTLELGDSALYLCASSPGASGGLWETQYFGPGTRLLVL.

V usage is TRBV4-1 and J usage is TRBJ2-3; possible D gene TRBD2, 6 bases. V shed 3 bases and J shed 6 bases, with 25 bases lying between them. CDR3 size: 18 residues. Germline V gene lookup returns CDR1 MGHRA and CDR2 YSYEKL. The CDR3 loop is CASSQQGGTVGFGDTQYF. DNA of the CDR3: TGCGCCAGCAGCCAGCAAGGAGGGACTGTGGGGTTCGGGGATACGCAGTATTTT.

The chain is built from TRBV3-1 and TRBJ1-1; the D is unclear. V was shortened by 3 bases and J by 6 bases, with 11 bases between the two germline ends. The germline gives CDR1 LGHDT, CDR2 YNNKEL (reference sequence). The CDR3 is made up of 13 amino acids. The chain's CDR3 is CASSHGVEAEAFF. For the CDR3, the DNA is TGTGCCAGCAGCCACGGAGTGGAGGCTGAAGCTTTCTTT. The full variable domain, completed using reference TRBV3-1 and TRBJ1-1, is DTAVSQTPKYLVTQMGNDKSIKCEQNLGHDTMYWYKQDSKKFLKIMFSYNNKELIINETVPNRFSPKSPDKAHLNLHINSLELGDSAVYFCASSHGVEAEAFFGQGTRLTVV.

This clonotype showed up many times. The V call is TRBV20-1, the J call TRBJ2-5; possibly TRBD1 for D (5 bases). Germline loops: CDR1 DFQATT, CDR2 SNEGSKA (reference sequence). V was pared by 1 base and J by 6 bases, with 12 bases between. The CDR3 runs to 13 residues. The CDR3 sequence: CSARVSGMKTQYF. CDR3 sequence (DNA): TGCAGTGCTAGAGTATCAGGGATGAAGACCCAGTACTTC.

This clonotype was seen repeatedly, ten times or more. The J gene is TRBJ2-1, the V gene TRBV7-3, with 13 bases fitting TRBD2. The J segment lost 0 bases and the V segment lost 1 base, leaving 6 bases of the junction unmatched. The CDR3 length is 19 residues. The germline V gene encodes CDR1 SGHTA and CDR2 FQGTGA. In DNA, the CDR3 is TGTGCCAGCAGCTTAAGTAGGACTAGCGGGAGTGGCTCCTACAATGAGCAGTTCTTC. Protein: CASSLSRTSGSGSYNEQFF. Full variable domain (missing parts from reference TRBV7-3 and TRBJ2-1): GAGVSQTPSNKVTEKGKYVELRCDPISGHTALYWYRQSLGQGPEFLIYFQGTGAADDSGLPNDRFFAVRPEGSVSTLKIQRTERGDSAVYLCASSLSRTSGSGSYNEQFFGPGTRLTVL.

In its sample, this clonotype was seen many times. The CDR3 nucleotides are TGTGCCATCAGTTCCGGACAGGGGGGAACTCACACTGAAGCTTTCTTT. Amino acid sequence: CAISSGQGGTHTEAFF. The chain is built from TRBV10-3 and TRBJ1-1, with 10 bases lining up with TRBD1. Germline loops: CDR1 ENHRY, CDR2 SYGVKD. This CDR3 spans 16 amino acids. With V trimmed by 5 bases and J by 3 bases, 9 bases remained unmatched.

Only a few counts were recorded for this clonotype. The chain couples TRBV27 to TRBJ2-2; 10 bases line up with TRBD2. Germline assignment: CDR1 MNHEY and CDR2 SMNVEV (reference sequence). The trim removed 2 bases at V and 6 bases at J, leaving 3 bases unmatched. The CDR3 extends over 15 amino acids. CDR3 sequence: CASSLLAGASGELFF. Written as DNA, the CDR3 is TGTGCCAGCAGTTTACTAGCGGGAGCTTCCGGGGAGCTGTTTTTT.

Points on this clonotype: Being one base from a much bigger clone, this may be a read error. The chain recombines TRBV6-6 with TRBJ2-2; no clear D gene. This CDR3 region has 14 residues. Germline V gives CDR1 MNHNY, CDR2 SVGAGI (reference sequence). V lost 6 bases to trimming and J lost 4 bases, with 12 bases between them. The CDR3 region is CASSLILSTGELFF. For the CDR3, the DNA is TGTGCCAGCAGCCTAATTCTTAGCACCGGGGAGCTGTTTTTT.